This paragraph reports one TCR beta chain. Its cognate antigen is unknown. Assay: immunoSEQ multiplex PCR; the TCRdb copy retains only in-frame clones and omits some. The table shows some 99,000 clones, with about 90% occurring only once. This specimen comes from a study of T cell responses to AZD1222 COVID-19 vaccine. Study observations and caveats: Donors, mostly white British, included more females; clonal diversity was possibly underestimated. CD4 TCRs covered the whole spike, strongest at regions 160-218 and 743-854. Nearly half of the spike-specific TCRs reportedly recognize variant regions that carry no mutations.

The source was peripheral blood, collected 28 days after the second AZD1222 dose. The sequence was obtained from an adult who received the AZD1222 COVID-19 vaccine.

DNA of the CDR3: TGTGCCAGTAAAGCCCCGGACATCACAGATACGCAGTATTTT. Protein sequence: CASKAPDITDTQYF. The rearrangement joins TRBV19 to TRBJ2-3; the D gene is possibly TRBD1 (5 bases). Trimming stripped 7 bases from V and 2 bases from J, with 13 bases between. CDR3 length: 14 residues. Germline V gene sequence: CDR1 LNHDA, CDR2 SQIVND (reference sequence).